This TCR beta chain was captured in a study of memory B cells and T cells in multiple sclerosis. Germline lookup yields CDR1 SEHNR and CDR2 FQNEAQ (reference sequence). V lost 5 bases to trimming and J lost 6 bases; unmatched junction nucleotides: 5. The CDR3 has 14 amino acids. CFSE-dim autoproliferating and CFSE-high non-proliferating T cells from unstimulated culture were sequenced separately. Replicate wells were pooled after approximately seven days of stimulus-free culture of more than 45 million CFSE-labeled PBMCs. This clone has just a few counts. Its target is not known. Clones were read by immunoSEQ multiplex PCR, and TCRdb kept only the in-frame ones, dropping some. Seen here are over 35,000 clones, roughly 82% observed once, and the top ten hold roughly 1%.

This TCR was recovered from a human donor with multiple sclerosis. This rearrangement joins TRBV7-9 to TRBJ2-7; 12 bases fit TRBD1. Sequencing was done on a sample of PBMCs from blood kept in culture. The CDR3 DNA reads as TGTGCCAGCAGCCCCGGGACAGGGGGCTTCGAGCAGTACTTC. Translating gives CASSPGTGGFEQYF. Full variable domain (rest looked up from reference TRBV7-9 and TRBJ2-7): DTGVSQNPRHKITKRGQNVTFRCDPISEHNRLYWYRQTLGQGPEFLTYFQNEAQLEKSRLLSDRFSAERPKGSFSTLEIQRTEQGDSAMYLCASSPGTGGFEQYFGPGTRLTVT.